This TCR beta chain was captured in a study of blood T cell repertoires in COVID-19. In the study overall: The United States, Italy and Spain supplied acute and convalescent COVID-19 samples. Sources were T cells, B-cell-depleted T cells, or PBMCs; the material itself was cDNA or gDNA.

Authors' methods: Researchers report that nucleated cell counts were estimated from reference gene primer amplification. Profiling relied on immunoSEQ multiplex PCR, and the TCRdb table lists in-frame clones only, not all of them. That table supplies the V and J calls and clone size; D and trimming were determined from the DNA. The data contain hundreds of thousands of clones, 82% of them singletons. The TCR sequence derives from a woman older than 75 with acute or convalescent COVID-19. The sequencing sample was made of peripheral blood.

CDR3 bases: TGTGCCAGCAGGTCCACACCGGGACTAATGGAGACCCAGTACTTC. It codes for CASRSTPGLMETQYF. The chain has TRBV7-9 and TRBJ2-5, with 7 bases matching TRBD2. The CDR3 extends over 15 amino acids. The junction had 12 bases not matched to a gene; V was cut back by 6 bases and J by 5 bases. From germline, CDR1 is SEHNR and CDR2 FQNEAQ (reference sequence).